Below are 12 T cell receptor beta chains sequenced from a single sample in a study of CD8+ T cells in alopecia areata (dated by TCRdb to the late 2010s). The intended sense of this specimen's time point label: baseline before oral tofacitinib. Preparation of the library involved the immunoSEQ multiplex PCR assay. RNA was extracted from all samples and reverse transcribed into cDNA as template for TCR sequencing. This is the immuneACCESS table as TCRdb keeps it, with only in-frame sequences that have V and J called. A part of the clones is gone; compared with another copy, unresolved V genes explain less than half, and the rest is unexplained. The table for this sample lists some 150,000 clones; around three fifths of them were counted only once. Clones ranked in the top ten supply about 6.8% of the sample. The sample was CD4+ T cells sorted from blood, taken at week 0. The receptors were sampled from a human donor with alopecia areata.

The chain couples TRBV6-5 to TRBJ2-7; TRBD1 might be the D (5 bases). Germline loops: CDR1 MNHEY, CDR2 SVGAGI. Trimming stripped 4 bases from V and 3 bases from J, with 7 bases between. The CDR3 spans 12 residues. CDR3 nucleotide sequence: TGTGCCAGCAGTTCGCAGGGCTACGAGCAGTACTTC. It yields the protein CASSSQGYEQYF.

This rearrangement joins TRBV7-9 to TRBJ2-7; D not certain. V was pared by 5 bases and J by 2 bases, with 10 bases between. The CDR3 is 13 residues long. The germline gives CDR1 SEHNR, CDR2 FQNEAQ (reference sequence). CDR3 sequence: CASSPGSPYEQYF. For the CDR3, the DNA is TGTGCCAGCAGCCCCGGTTCACCCTACGAGCAGTACTTC.

The chain employs TRBV20-1 and TRBJ2-5; D gene ambiguous. Between the trimmed V and J ends, which lost 1 base and 13 bases, there was a span of 13 bases. The CDR3 contains 11 residues. Germline V lookup: CDR1 DFQATT, CDR2 SNEGSKA (reference sequence). The CDR3 loop is CSARGPNLLYF. The DNA of the CDR3 is TGCAGTGCTAGAGGTCCGAACCTTTTGTACTTC.

This clone was found a few times. The rearrangement links TRBV30 to TRBJ2-5, with unresolved D. V was trimmed by 4 bases and J by 4 bases, leaving 16 bases between them. Germline V gene sequence: CDR1 GTSNPN, CDR2 SVGIG (reference sequence). The CDR3 is 14 amino acids. The CDR3 DNA follows: TGTGCCTGGACTGATAGGACGGCCGGAGAGACCCAGTACTTC. This gives the protein CAWTDRTAGETQYF.

This clone came up a few times. This chain uses TRBV9 with TRBJ2-7, with TRBD1 matching 8 bases. Germline V gene data show CDR1 as SGDLS and CDR2 as YYNGEE. This CDR3 contains 13 residues. The V segment lost 3 bases and the J segment 6 bases; nucleotides outside the gene matches: 5. CDR3 amino acids: CASSAGQGGEQYF. CDR3 sequence (DNA): TGTGCCAGCAGCGCCGGACAGGGAGGCGAGCAGTACTTC. Complete variable domain (other parts from reference TRBV9 and TRBJ2-7): DSGVTQTPKHLITATGQRVTLRCSPRSGDLSVYWYQQSLDQGLQFLIQYYNGEERAKGNILERFSAQQFPDLHSELNLSSLELGDSALYFCASSAGQGGEQYFGPGTRLTVT.

This clone was counted between two and nine times. The chain has TRBV18 and TRBJ1-2, with 7 bases fitting TRBD1. Germline trimming cut 5 bases from V and 7 bases from J; bases unmatched to any gene: 10. Germline CDR1 and CDR2: KGHSH and LQKENI. The CDR3 has 14 amino acids. CDR3 amino acids: CASSAPPYRGGYTF. In nucleotides, the CDR3 is TGTGCCAGCTCAGCCCCCCCTTACAGGGGTGGCTACACCTTC. Complete variable domain (other parts from reference TRBV18 and TRBJ1-2): NAGVMQNPRHLVRRRGQEARLRCSPMKGHSHVYWYRQLPEEGLKFMVYLQKENIIDESGMPKERFSAEFPKEGPSILRIQQVVRGDSAAYFCASSAPPYRGGYTFGSGTRLTVV.

This chain uses TRBV7-2 with TRBJ1-1; tentatively, D is TRBD1 (6 bases). The length of the CDR3 is 14 residues. The germline V gene has CDR1 SGHTA and CDR2 FQGNSA. Trimming took 5 bases from V and 1 from J, leaving 11 bases between them. The CDR3 coding sequence is TGTGCCAGCAGCCCAGGACAGACGAACACTGAAGCTTTCTTT. Protein sequence: CASSPGQTNTEAFF.

The chain has TRBV29-1 and TRBJ2-3; no reliable D call. CDR1 is SQVTM, CDR2 ANQGSEA, per germline. CDR3 length equals 14 residues. Deletions cut 3 bases from V and 4 bases from J, with 14 bases between. DNA for the CDR3: TGCAGCGTTGACATCCAGAGCAGCGCAGATACGCAGTATTTT. It translates to CSVDIQSSADTQYF.

The gene calls are TRBV30 and TRBJ1-5; D gene ambiguous. This CDR3 region has 13 residues. Trimming took 3 bases from V and 6 from J, leaving 12 bases between them. Germline CDR1 GTSNPN, CDR2 SVGIG (reference sequence). CDR3 in amino acids: CAWSPVGSQPQHF. As DNA, the CDR3 is TGTGCCTGGAGCCCGGTAGGGAGTCAGCCCCAGCATTTT. The full variable domain, rest sourced from reference TRBV30 and TRBJ1-5, is SQTIHQWPATLVQPVGSPLSLECTVEGTSNPNLYWYRQAAGRGLQLLFYSVGIGQISSEVPQNLSASRPQDRQFILSSKKLLLSDSGFYLCAWSPVGSQPQHFGDGTRLSIL.

V is TRBV29-1 and J is TRBJ2-5; D gene unclear. Germline assignment: CDR1 SQVTM and CDR2 ANQGSEA. The CDR3 sequence is 12 residues long. CDR3 in DNA: TGCAGTTTGGCAGAATTCCAAGAGACCCAGTACTTC. Protein: CSLAEFQETQYF.

V gene TRBV5-1 combines with J gene TRBJ1-2, with D unresolved. Germline V gene data show CDR1 as SGHRS and CDR2 as YFSETQ. V lost 4 bases to trimming and J lost 8 bases, with 12 bases between them. This CDR3 contains 12 residues. As DNA, the CDR3 is TGCGCCAGCAGCCCGAGGGTCGGAGGCTACACCTTC. Its protein product is CASSPRVGGYTF.

This clone was seen a single time. The CDR3 DNA reads as TGTGCCAGCAGTGGGAGACAGGGGCAAGAGACCCAGTACTTC. Protein sequence: CASSGRQGQETQYF. The chain couples TRBV2 to TRBJ2-5; 8 bases are shared with TRBD1. Germline CDR1 and CDR2: SNHLY and FYNNEI. The trim removed 4 bases at V and 2 bases at J, leaving 3 bases unmatched. The CDR3 has 14 residues.